This TCR beta chain was obtained from a study of shared clonotypes between healthy human individuals. In the authors' workflow: For the immunoSEQ data, sequences were junction-only without quality scores, so filtering differed. Profiling relied on immunoSEQ multiplex PCR, and the TCRdb table lists in-frame clones only, not all of them. That table is the source of V, J and clone size, and D and trimming were worked out from the DNA. The table includes around 1 million clones, more than 75% detected once. Points from the study as a whole: With four donors compared, about 5.2% of naive CD4 clonotypes were shared. An effect of sequencing depth on clonotype sharing among donors was expected.

The CDR3 extends over 14 amino acids. Trimming removed 0 bases from V and 7 bases from J; junction bases left unmatched: 2. CDR1 SGHRS and CDR2 YFSETQ come from the germline V gene. About this clone: Its specificity is not known.

This sequence joins TRBV5-1 and TRBJ2-1; 9 bases are a match to TRBD2. Sequenced input: memory CD4+ T cells sorted from blood. The subset denotes: CD45RA-negative fraction. This clonotype was sampled from a man between 18 and 35 years old in good health. CDR3 nucleotides: TGCGCCAGCAGCTTGGGACTAGCGGAAAATGAGCAGTTCTTC. As protein: CASSLGLAENEQFF.